The clone carrying this T cell receptor beta chain was detected only once. This CDR3 has 16 residues. Germline loops: CDR1 LNHDA, CDR2 SQIVND (reference sequence). V was shortened by 0 bases and J by 1 base, with 10 bases between the two germline ends. This entry belongs to a study of blood T cell repertoires in COVID-19. Across the study: Sources were T cells, B-cell-depleted T cells, or PBMCs; the material itself was cDNA or gDNA.

Per the original data handling: Reference gene primer amplification gave nucleated cell count estimates. The protocol was immunoSEQ multiplex PCR, while the TCRdb copy is restricted to in-frame clones and leaves out a portion. V, J and clone size are taken as reported in that table, and D and trimming were inferred from the DNA itself. The sample lists some 340,000 clones, roughly 90% seen once, with 3.5% to 5% in the top ten. Enrolled through a virtual design, the participants were between about 18 and 100 years of age and came from about two dozen US areas. Categorization into cohorts depended on clinical history that participants reported.

Input material: PBMCs or T cells enriched from blood (not recorded which). V gene TRBV19 combines with J gene TRBJ1-5; D call uncertain. This clonotype originated in a woman aged 30 to 39 who had been exposed to COVID-19. This CDR3 reads CASSIDPQFSNQPQHF. CDR3 nucleotides: TGTGCCAGTAGTATAGATCCACAGTTCAGCAATCAGCCCCAGCATTTT.